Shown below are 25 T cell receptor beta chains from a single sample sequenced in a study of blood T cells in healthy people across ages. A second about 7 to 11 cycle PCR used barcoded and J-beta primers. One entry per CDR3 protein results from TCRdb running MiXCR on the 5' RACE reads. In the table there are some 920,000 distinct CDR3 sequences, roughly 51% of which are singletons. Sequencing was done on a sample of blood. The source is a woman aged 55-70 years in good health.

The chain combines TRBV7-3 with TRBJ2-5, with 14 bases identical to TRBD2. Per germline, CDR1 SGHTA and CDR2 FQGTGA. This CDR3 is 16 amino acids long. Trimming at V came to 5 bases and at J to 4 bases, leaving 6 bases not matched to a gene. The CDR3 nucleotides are TGTGCCAGCAGCGCAGCGGGACTAGCGGGAGTAGAGACCCAGTACTTC. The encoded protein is CASSAAGLAGVETQYF.

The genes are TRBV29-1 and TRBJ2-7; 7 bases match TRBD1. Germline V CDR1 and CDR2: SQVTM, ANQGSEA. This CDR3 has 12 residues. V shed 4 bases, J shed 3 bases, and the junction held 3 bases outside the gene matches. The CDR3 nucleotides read TGCAGCGTTGGGGACAGAGACTACGAGCAGTACTTC. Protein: CSVGDRDYEQYF.

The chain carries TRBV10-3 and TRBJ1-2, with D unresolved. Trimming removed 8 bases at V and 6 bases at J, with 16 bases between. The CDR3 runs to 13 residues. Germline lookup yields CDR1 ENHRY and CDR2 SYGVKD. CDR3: CAIGGALLNGYTF. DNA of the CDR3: TGTGCCATCGGAGGCGCTCTCCTGAATGGCTACACCTTC.

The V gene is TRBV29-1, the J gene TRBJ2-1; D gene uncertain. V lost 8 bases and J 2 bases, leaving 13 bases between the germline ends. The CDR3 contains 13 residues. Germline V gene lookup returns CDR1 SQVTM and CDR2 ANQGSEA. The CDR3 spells CSFTPRPYNEQFF. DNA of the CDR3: TGCAGCTTTACACCCAGACCCTACAATGAGCAGTTCTTC.

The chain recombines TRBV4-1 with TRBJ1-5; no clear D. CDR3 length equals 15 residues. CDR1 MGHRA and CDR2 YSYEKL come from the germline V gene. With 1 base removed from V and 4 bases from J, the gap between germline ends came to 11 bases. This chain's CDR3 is CASSQVYPWNQPQHF. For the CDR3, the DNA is TGCGCCAGCAGCCAAGTATACCCATGGAATCAGCCCCAGCATTTT.

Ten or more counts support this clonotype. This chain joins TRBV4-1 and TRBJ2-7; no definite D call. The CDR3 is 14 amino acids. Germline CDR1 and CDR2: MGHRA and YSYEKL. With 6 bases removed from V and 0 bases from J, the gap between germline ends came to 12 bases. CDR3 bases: TGCGCCAGCAGGCGCCTTGTAATCTCCTACGAGCAGTACTTC. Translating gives CASRRLVISYEQYF.

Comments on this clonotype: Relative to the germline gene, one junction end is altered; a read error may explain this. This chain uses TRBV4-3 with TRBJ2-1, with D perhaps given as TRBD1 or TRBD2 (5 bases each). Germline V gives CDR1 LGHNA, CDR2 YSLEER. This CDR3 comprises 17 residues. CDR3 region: CASSQGVQRTLDNEQFF. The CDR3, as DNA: TGCGCCAGCAGCCAGGGGGTACAGCGGACATTAGACAACGAGCAGTTCTTC.

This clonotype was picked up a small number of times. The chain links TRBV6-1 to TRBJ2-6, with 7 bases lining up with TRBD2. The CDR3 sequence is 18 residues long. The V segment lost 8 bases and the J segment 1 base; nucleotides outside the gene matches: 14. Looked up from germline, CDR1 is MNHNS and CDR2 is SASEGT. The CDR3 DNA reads TGTGCCAGCCAATACGGCGGGAGTACTCTATCTGGGGCCAACGTCCTGACTTTC. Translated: CASQYGGSTLSGANVLTF.

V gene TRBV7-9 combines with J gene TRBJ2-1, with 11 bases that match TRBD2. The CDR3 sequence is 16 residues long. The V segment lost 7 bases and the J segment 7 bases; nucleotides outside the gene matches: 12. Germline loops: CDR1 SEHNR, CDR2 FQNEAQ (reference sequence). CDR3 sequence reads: CASIPALAGVMNEQFF. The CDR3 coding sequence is TGTGCCAGCATCCCCGCACTAGCGGGAGTTATGAATGAGCAGTTCTTC. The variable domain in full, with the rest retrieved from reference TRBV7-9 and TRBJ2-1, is DTGVSQNPRHKITKRGQNVTFRCDPISEHNRLYWYRQTLGQGPEFLTYFQNEAQLEKSRLLSDRFSAERPKGSFSTLEIQRTEQGDSAMYLCASIPALAGVMNEQFFGPGTRLTVL.

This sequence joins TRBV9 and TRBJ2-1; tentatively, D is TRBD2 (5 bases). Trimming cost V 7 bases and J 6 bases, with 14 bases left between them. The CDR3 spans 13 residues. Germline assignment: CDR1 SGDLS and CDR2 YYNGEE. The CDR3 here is CASSYILGNEQFF. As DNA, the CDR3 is TGTGCCAGCTCCTACATACTAGGCAATGAGCAGTTCTTC.

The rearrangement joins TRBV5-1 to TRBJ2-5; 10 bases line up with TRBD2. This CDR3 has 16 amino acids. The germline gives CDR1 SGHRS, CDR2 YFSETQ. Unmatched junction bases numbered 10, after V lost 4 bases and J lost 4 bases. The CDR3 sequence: CASSIASGRAAETQYF. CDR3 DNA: TGCGCCAGCAGCATTGCCAGCGGGAGGGCCGCAGAGACCCAGTACTTC.

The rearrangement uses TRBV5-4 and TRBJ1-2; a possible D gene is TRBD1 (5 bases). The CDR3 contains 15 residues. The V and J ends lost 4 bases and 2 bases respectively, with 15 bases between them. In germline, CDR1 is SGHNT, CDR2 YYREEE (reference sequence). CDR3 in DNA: TGTGCCAGCAGCCCCAGCTCGACAGACAACTATGGCTACACCTTC. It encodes CASSPSSTDNYGYTF.

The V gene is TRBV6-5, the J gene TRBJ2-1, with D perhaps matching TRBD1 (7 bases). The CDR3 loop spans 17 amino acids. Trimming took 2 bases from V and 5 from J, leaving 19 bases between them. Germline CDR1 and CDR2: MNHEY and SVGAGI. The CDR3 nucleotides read TGTGCCAGCAGTTACCTGGAGGGGGCTTTGGGGGACAATGAGCAGTTCTTC. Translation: CASSYLEGALGDNEQFF.

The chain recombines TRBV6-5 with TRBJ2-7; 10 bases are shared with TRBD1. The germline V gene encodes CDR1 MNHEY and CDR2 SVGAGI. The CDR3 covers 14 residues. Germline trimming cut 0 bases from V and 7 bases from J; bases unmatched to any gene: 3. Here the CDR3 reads CASSYSTGGGEQYF. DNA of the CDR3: TGTGCCAGCAGTTACTCGACAGGGGGCGGTGAGCAGTACTTC.

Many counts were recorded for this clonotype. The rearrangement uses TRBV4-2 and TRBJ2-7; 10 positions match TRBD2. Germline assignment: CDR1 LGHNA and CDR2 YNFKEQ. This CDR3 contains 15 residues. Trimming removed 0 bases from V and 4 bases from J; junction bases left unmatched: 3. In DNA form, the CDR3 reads TGTGCCAGCAGCCAAGATGCTAGCGGGAGTTACGAGCAGTACTTC. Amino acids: CASSQDASGSYEQYF.

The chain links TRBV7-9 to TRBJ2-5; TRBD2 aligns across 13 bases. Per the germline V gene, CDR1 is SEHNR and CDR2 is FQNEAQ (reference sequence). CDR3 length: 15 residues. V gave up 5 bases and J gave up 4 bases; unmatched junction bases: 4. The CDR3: CASSRRTSGRETQYF. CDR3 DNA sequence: TGTGCCAGCAGCCGTAGGACTAGCGGGAGAGAGACCCAGTACTTC.

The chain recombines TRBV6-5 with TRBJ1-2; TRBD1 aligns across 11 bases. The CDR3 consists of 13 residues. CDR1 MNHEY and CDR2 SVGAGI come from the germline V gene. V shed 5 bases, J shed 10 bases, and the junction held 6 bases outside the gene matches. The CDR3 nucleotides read TGTGCCAGCAGTCGGACAGGGGGCTGGGACTACACCTTC. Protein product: CASSRTGGWDYTF.

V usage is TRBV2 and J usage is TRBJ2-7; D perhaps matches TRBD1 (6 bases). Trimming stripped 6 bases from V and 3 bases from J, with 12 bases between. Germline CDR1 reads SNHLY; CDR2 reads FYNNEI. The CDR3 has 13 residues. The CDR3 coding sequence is TGTGCCAGCAGACGGGACACCAACTACGAGCAGTACTTC. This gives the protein CASRRDTNYEQYF.

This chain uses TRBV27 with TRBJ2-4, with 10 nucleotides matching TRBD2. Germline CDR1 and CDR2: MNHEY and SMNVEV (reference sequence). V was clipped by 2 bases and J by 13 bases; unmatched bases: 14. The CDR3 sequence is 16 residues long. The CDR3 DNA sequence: TGTGCCAGCAGTTTAGAGCGGGAGGGCGGGGACAATGAGCAGTACTTC. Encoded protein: CASSLEREGGDNEQYF.

CDR3 amino acids: CASSKPGPQETQYF. As DNA, the CDR3 is TGTGCCAGCAGTAAACCCGGGCCCCAAGAGACCCAGTACTTC. The J gene is TRBJ2-5, the V gene TRBV6-6; D uncertain. Germline V lookup: CDR1 MNHNY, CDR2 SVGAGI (reference sequence). V gave up 5 bases and J gave up 1 base, with 11 bases separating them. The CDR3 sequence is 14 residues long.

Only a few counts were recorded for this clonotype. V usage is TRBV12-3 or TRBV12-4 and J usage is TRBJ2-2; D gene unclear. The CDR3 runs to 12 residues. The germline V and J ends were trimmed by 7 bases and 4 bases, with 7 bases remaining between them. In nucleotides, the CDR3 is TGTGCCAGCACCGGTGGCACCGGGGAGCTGTTTTTT. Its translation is CASTGGTGELFF.

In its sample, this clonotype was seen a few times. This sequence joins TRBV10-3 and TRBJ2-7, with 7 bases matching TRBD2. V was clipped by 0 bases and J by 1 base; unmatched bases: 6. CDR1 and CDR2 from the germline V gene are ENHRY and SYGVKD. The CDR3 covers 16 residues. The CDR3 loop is CAISESLAGGSYEQYF. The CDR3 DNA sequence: TGTGCCATCAGTGAGTCTTTAGCGGGCGGTTCCTACGAGCAGTACTTC.

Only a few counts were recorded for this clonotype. The CDR3 region is CASSLVAVADTQYF. The CDR3 DNA follows: TGTGCCAGCAGCTTAGTGGCGGTGGCAGATACGCAGTATTTT. This chain joins TRBV7-2 and TRBJ2-3; D uncertain. Trimming took 1 base from V and 4 from J, leaving 9 bases between them. There are 14 residues in the CDR3. From germline, CDR1 is SGHTA and CDR2 FQGNSA. The full variable domain, with the rest looked up from reference TRBV7-2 and TRBJ2-3, is GAGVSQSPSNKVTEKGKDVELRCDPISGHTALYWYRQSLGQGLEFLIYFQGNSAPDKSGLPSDRFSAERTGGSVSTLTIQRTQQEDSAVYLCASSLVAVADTQYFGPGTRLTVL.

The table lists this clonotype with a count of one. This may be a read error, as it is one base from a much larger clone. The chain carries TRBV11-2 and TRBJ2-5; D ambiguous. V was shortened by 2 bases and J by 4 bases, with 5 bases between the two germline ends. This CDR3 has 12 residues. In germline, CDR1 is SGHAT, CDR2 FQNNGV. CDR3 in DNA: TGTGCCAGCAGCTTATGGGCAGAGACCCAGTACTTC. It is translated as CASSLWAETQYF.

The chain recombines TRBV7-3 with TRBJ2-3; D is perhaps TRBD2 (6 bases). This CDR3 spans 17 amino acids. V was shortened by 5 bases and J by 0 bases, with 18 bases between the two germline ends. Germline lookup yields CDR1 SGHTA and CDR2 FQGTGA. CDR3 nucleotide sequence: TGTGCCAGCAGCCTAATTACCGGGACTCCGAGCACAGATACGCAGTATTTT. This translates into CASSLITGTPSTDTQYF.